This T cell receptor (beta chain) was retrieved from a study of blood T cell repertoires in COVID-19. The V and J ends lost 3 bases and 9 bases respectively, with 9 bases between them. The V gene's germline CDR1 is DFQATT and CDR2 SNEGSKA (reference sequence). The CDR3 runs to 10 residues. Libraries were prepared by immunoSEQ multiplex PCR; TCRdb keeps only in-frame clonotypes and omits some of them. The sample records roughly 280,000 clones, just under 90% being singletons. The V call is TRBV20-1, the J call TRBJ2-7, with no clear D. Sequencing input: PBMCs or T cells enriched from blood (not recorded which). The clonotype originates from a woman aged 25 to 39 with acute COVID-19. The CDR3 region has the DNA TGCAGTGCTAGTACTGGTGTGCAGTACTTC. Protein product: CSASTGVQYF.